A selection of T cell receptor beta chains follows, all from one sample in a study of early T cells in non-severe SARS-CoV-2 infection. TCRdb re-analysed the 5' RACE reads in MiXCR, keeping a single row per CDR3 protein. This sample has tens of thousands of distinct CDR3 sequences, with roughly 15% found just once. Sample: whole blood, taken at baseline. The receptors originated from an adult who was a healthcare worker with PCR-confirmed SARS-CoV-2 infection or an uninfected control (not recorded which). The CDR3 runs from the conserved cysteine through the conserved F or W. D genes are given only for firm matches. Not all rows give a size; the values are once, few, many and, for expanded clones, a class.

CDR3nt	CDR3aa	d_gene	len	abundance	v_gene	j_gene
TGTGCCAGCAGCTTAGTAGGAGCCACCGGGGAGCTGTTTTTT	CASSLVGATGELFF	.	14	.	TRBV7-8	TRBJ2-2
TGTGCCAGCAGCCAAGATCCGAGCAGGAACCTCGACTATGGCTACACCTTC	CASSQDPSRNLDYGYTF	.	17	.	TRBV3-1	TRBJ1-2
TGTGCCAGTAGTATAAGGACTAGCGGGGGGGTTGATAATGAGCAGTTCTTC	CASSIRTSGGVDNEQFF	TRBD2	17	few	TRBV19	TRBJ2-1
TGTGCCAGCACCGAAGGGAATAGTGAAAAACTGTTTTTT	CASTEGNSEKLFF	.	13	.	TRBV28	TRBJ1-4
TGTGCCACCAGATCAACGACAAGCCTAACGAAGTACTTC	CATRSTTSLTKYF	.	13	.	TRBV15	TRBJ2-4
TGTGCCAGCAGTTGGGGACTAGTTTCAGATACGCAGTATTTT	CASSWGLVSDTQYF	TRBD2	14	.	TRBV6-5	TRBJ2-3
TGTGCCAGCAGTTTGAGCGCAGGGGGCATGTACAATGAGCAGTTCTTC	CASSLSAGGMYNEQFF	TRBD1	16	.	TRBV12-3/TRBV12-4	TRBJ2-1
TGTGCCTGGAGTGTTTTGACGGATAATTCACCCCTCCACTTT	CAWSVLTDNSPLHF	.	14	once	TRBV30	TRBJ1-6
TGTGCCAGCAGTTTCCCCTACAGGGACAACTACAATGAGCAGTTCTTC	CASSFPYRDNYNEQFF	.	16	few	TRBV12-3/TRBV12-4	TRBJ2-1
TGTGCCAGCAGCCGGTTTACTAGGGGCACAGATACGCAGTATTTT	CASSRFTRGTDTQYF	.	15	.	TRBV7-6	TRBJ2-3
TGCGCCAGCAGCCAAGTCCCGGGTATGAACACTGAAGCTTTCTTT	CASSQVPGMNTEAFF	.	15	few	TRBV4-1	TRBJ1-1
TGTGCCAGCAGCCAAGACCTGGGACGCGAGCAGTACTTC	CASSQDLGREQYF	.	13	.	TRBV14	TRBJ2-7
TGTGCCAGCAGGCCCCGGGTAGCTGGGGGAGATACGCAGTATTTT	CASRPRVAGGDTQYF	.	15	many	TRBV6-1	TRBJ2-3
TGTGCCAGCAGTGTGCCCGGCACAGGGACGGATGAGCAGTTCTTC	CASSVPGTGTDEQFF	.	15	few	TRBV6-4	TRBJ2-1
TGCGCCAGCAGCTTGGAACTAGCGGGAGTTGGGACCCAGTACTTC	CASSLELAGVGTQYF	TRBD2	15	.	TRBV5-1	TRBJ2-5
TGTGCCAGCAGGACGTATACAGATACGCAGTATTTT	CASRTYTDTQYF	.	12	few	TRBV2	TRBJ2-3
TGTGCCAGCAGGCCGACAGGGTCCAACTATGGCTACACCTTC	CASRPTGSNYGYTF	TRBD1	14	few	TRBV6-1	TRBJ1-2
TGTGCCAGCAGGACCCCCCGACAGGGTGATGAGCAGTTCTTC	CASRTPRQGDEQFF	TRBD1	14	many	TRBV12-3/TRBV12-4	TRBJ2-1
TGTGCCAGCAGCAAGGGACAGGGGAGTAGCTCCTACGAGCAGTACTTC	CASSKGQGSSSYEQYF	TRBD1	16	few	TRBV12-3/TRBV12-4	TRBJ2-7
TGTGCCAGCAGCTACGACACCGGGGAGCTGTTTTTT	CASSYDTGELFF	.	12	.	TRBV6-2/TRBV6-3	TRBJ2-2
TGTGCCAGCAGTGAGATTAGCGGGGGCCTCTACAATGAGCAGTTCTTC	CASSEISGGLYNEQFF	TRBD2	16	few	TRBV2	TRBJ2-1
TGTGCCAGCAGCTGGGCTTCCAGGACGTTGAACACTGAAGCTTTCTTT	CASSWASRTLNTEAFF	.	16	few	TRBV21-1	TRBJ1-1
TGTGCCAGCAGCCATAGGGGAAATCAGCCCCAGCATTTT	CASSHRGNQPQHF	.	13	few	TRBV7-9	TRBJ1-5
TGCGCCAGCAGCCAATCCGGAGGTCAAAAGGGAGGGCGGGATACGCAGTATTTT	CASSQSGGQKGGRDTQYF	TRBD2	18	many	TRBV4-1	TRBJ2-3
TGTGCCAGCAGCCAAGAGCAGCCCACAGATACGCAGTATTTT	CASSQEQPTDTQYF	.	14	few	TRBV14	TRBJ2-3
TGTGCCAGCAGCCAGGTCGGGGTCTACGAGCAGTACTTC	CASSQVGVYEQYF	.	13	few	TRBV12-3/TRBV12-4	TRBJ2-7
TGTGCCAGCAGCCCGACCGGGACAGGGGGGACTGGGGCCAACGTCCTGACTTTC	CASSPTGTGGTGANVLTF	TRBD1	18	few	TRBV7-9	TRBJ2-6
TGCGCCAGCACCTCAGGACAGGGTACCGAGACCCAGTACTTC	CASTSGQGTETQYF	TRBD1	14	medium-sized	TRBV5-1	TRBJ2-5
TGTGCCATCAGAGAACAGGGGTTTTCGGGCAATGAGCAGTTCTTC	CAIREQGFSGNEQFF	TRBD1	15	few	TRBV10-3	TRBJ2-1
TGTGCCAGCAGCGTAGCTTGGGGAAGCACAGATACGCAGTATTTT	CASSVAWGSTDTQYF	.	15	many	TRBV9	TRBJ2-3
TGTGCCAGCAGCCAAGACGGCGGGATGAGGGCGACCCAGTACTTC	CASSQDGGMRATQYF	.	15	.	TRBV14	TRBJ2-5
TGCGCCAGCAGCTTGGAAGGAGCGCCCTCGTCACCCCTCCACTTT	CASSLEGAPSSPLHF	.	15	few	TRBV5-1	TRBJ1-6
TGTGCCAGCACTGCCTCCGGGACAACCAAGGCGAACACCGGGGAGCTGTTTTTT	CASTASGTTKANTGELFF	.	18	.	TRBV6-1	TRBJ2-2
TGCAGCGTTGGCCTACAGGGTCCAGATACGCAGTATTTT	CSVGLQGPDTQYF	.	13	few	TRBV29-1	TRBJ2-3
TGTGCCAGCAGCCAAGATGGAAATAGCGGTCCCGAGCAGTACTTC	CASSQDGNSGPEQYF	.	15	many	TRBV3-1	TRBJ2-7
TGTGCCAGCAGTTACAGGGGGAAAGATGAAAAACTGTTTTTT	CASSYRGKDEKLFF	.	14	many	TRBV6-5	TRBJ1-4
TGTGCCAGCAGTCTAGCGGGAGGCCCTACGGCCTACAATGAGCAGTTCTTC	CASSLAGGPTAYNEQFF	TRBD2	17	few	TRBV12-3/TRBV12-4	TRBJ2-1
TGTGCCAGCAGCCAAGAAGACGGGTCCCCTAATGAAAAACTGTTTTTT	CASSQEDGSPNEKLFF	.	16	few	TRBV4-2	TRBJ1-4
TGCAGCGTTTACGGGTGGGGACCTTCAGTGGTGGGTCCCGAGCAGTTCTTC	CSVYGWGPSVVGPEQFF	.	17	medium-sized	TRBV29-1	TRBJ2-1
TGTGCTAGTGGTTTGGTACTGGGACCGCCTAAAGACGAGCAGTACTTC	CASGLVLGPPKDEQYF	.	16	.	TRBV12-5	TRBJ2-7
TGCAGCGTTGAAGGAAGGACAGATACGCAGTATTTT	CSVEGRTDTQYF	.	12	.	TRBV29-1	TRBJ2-3
TGTGCCAGCAGTGACGACGGCTCCTACGAGCAGTACTTC	CASSDDGSYEQYF	.	13	.	TRBV2	TRBJ2-7
TGTGCCAGCAGCTACGGACAGAGAAAAGGCGAGCAGTACTTC	CASSYGQRKGEQYF	.	14	few	TRBV7-6	TRBJ2-7
TGCAGTGCTCATATACCGGGACAGGGGGCGGAGACCCAGTACTTC	CSAHIPGQGAETQYF	TRBD1	15	.	TRBV20-1	TRBJ2-5
TGTGCCAGCAGCTTTGACGGGAGCTCCTACGAGCAGTACTTC	CASSFDGSSYEQYF	.	14	.	TRBV7-9	TRBJ2-7
TGTGCCAGCAGTGAAGGGGCTTCTGGGGCCAACGTCCTGACTTTC	CASSEGASGANVLTF	.	15	few	TRBV25-1	TRBJ2-6
TGCAGTGCTAGCCCTGGGACTAGAGACTACGAGCAGTACTTC	CSASPGTRDYEQYF	TRBD2	14	few	TRBV20-1	TRBJ2-7
TGCAGTGCTAGAGATGTCAAGGGGCCCACTGAAGCTTTCTTT	CSARDVKGPTEAFF	.	14	few	TRBV20-1	TRBJ1-1
TGTGCCAGCAGCCTCCGGCCGGACCGCTCCTACAATGAGCAGTTCTTC	CASSLRPDRSYNEQFF	.	16	many	TRBV14	TRBJ2-1
TGTGCCAGCAGCCCCCCCGGGAGTGGAACAGATACGCAGTATTTT	CASSPPGSGTDTQYF	.	15	many	TRBV7-9	TRBJ2-3
TGTGCCAGCTCACCAGGGGGCCCTTACGAGCAGTACTTC	CASSPGGPYEQYF	.	13	.	TRBV18	TRBJ2-7
TGTGCCAGCAGTCCCGCCAGCAGGAGCTCCTACAATGAGCAGTTCTTC	CASSPASRSSYNEQFF	.	16	once	TRBV12-3/TRBV12-4	TRBJ2-1
TGTGCCAGCAGCTGGGACGTAGACAATGAGCAGTTCTTC	CASSWDVDNEQFF	.	13	few	TRBV12-3/TRBV12-4	TRBJ2-1
TGTGCCAGCCCCCGAGGGGGGGCCGGCTACGAGCAGTACTTC	CASPRGGAGYEQYF	.	14	.	TRBV7-9	TRBJ2-7